Below are 17 T cell receptor beta chains sequenced from a single sample in a study of T cell responses to AZD1222 COVID-19 vaccine. Measured with immunoSEQ multiplex PCR; TCRdb has only the in-frame clones, and not every one. The sample shows 130,000 or so clones, about 86% of them seen only once. Specimen: peripheral blood, collected on day 0 of AZD1222 vaccination. All receptors derive from an adult in good health.

This sequence joins TRBV15 and TRBJ1-5; D is ambiguous. This CDR3 comprises 13 residues. With 0 bases removed from V and 7 bases from J, the gap between germline ends came to 7 bases. The germline V gene encodes CDR1 LNHNV and CDR2 YYDKDF (reference sequence). CDR3 sequence: CATSRDKGQPQHF. The CDR3 bases are TGTGCCACCAGCAGAGATAAAGGACAGCCCCAGCATTTT.

This clone was found once. The J gene is TRBJ2-5, the V gene TRBV5-1; 9 nucleotides match TRBD1. CDR3 length: 16 amino acids. J lost 5 bases, V lost 4 bases, and 12 bases had no gene match. Germline CDR1 reads SGHRS; CDR2 reads YFSETQ. This chain's CDR3 is CASSRRWTGAPETQYF. CDR3 coding DNA: TGCGCCAGCAGCCGGCGTTGGACAGGGGCCCCCGAGACCCAGTACTTC.

This clone was detected once. V usage is TRBV11-2 and J usage is TRBJ2-7; D could derive from TRBD1 or TRBD2 (5 bases each). Trimming took off 3 bases at V and 2 bases at J, with 11 bases between the two ends. This CDR3 is built from 14 residues. Germline lookup yields CDR1 SGHAT and CDR2 FQNNGV. CDR3 bases: TGTGCCAGCAGCTTGGGACCGAGGACCTACGAGCAGTACTTC. Translation gives CASSLGPRTYEQYF.

The chain has TRBV19 and TRBJ1-2; D unclear. The CDR3 sequence is 12 residues long. Germline lookup yields CDR1 LNHDA and CDR2 SQIVND (reference sequence). Trimming pared 6 bases from V and 3 bases from J, leaving 8 bases between. The CDR3 is CASRAGYYGYTF. CDR3 coding DNA: TGTGCCAGTAGAGCCGGTTACTATGGCTACACCTTC. The variable domain in full, completed from reference TRBV19 and TRBJ1-2, reads DGGITQSPKYLFRKEGQNVTLSCEQNLNHDAMYWYRQDPGQGLRLIYYSQIVNDFQKGDIAEGYSVSREKKESFPLTVTSAQKNPTAFYLCASRAGYYGYTFGSGTRLTVV.

This clone has a handful of counts. The V call is TRBV20-1, the J call TRBJ2-7, with 7 nucleotides matching TRBD2. The CDR3 covers 14 residues. CDR1 DFQATT and CDR2 SNEGSKA come from the germline V gene (reference sequence). J was trimmed by 9 bases and V by 3 bases; bases with no gene match: 14. This chain's CDR3 is CSASYRTRGTVQYF. For the CDR3, the DNA is TGCAGTGCTAGTTATCGGACTAGGGGAACGGTGCAGTACTTC.

A remark on this clone: Other DNA variants within this sample encode the same CDR3. V is TRBV6-4 and J is TRBJ2-1, with 11 positions matching TRBD2. The CDR3 runs 15 residues. Germline V gene data show CDR1 as MRHNA and CDR2 as SNTAGT. V lost 0 bases and J lost 6; bases outside the gene matches: 1. Written as DNA, the CDR3 is TGTGCCAGCAGTGACTCTAGCGGGGGGGCCAATGAGCAGTTCTTC. It encodes CASSDSSGGANEQFF.

V usage is TRBV12-2 and J usage is TRBJ2-1; TRBD2, the D gene given by the table, was not confirmed from the DNA. TRBV12-2 is noted as a pseudogene. This CDR3 region has 19 residues. The CDR3 coding sequence is TGTGCAAGTCGCTTAAAAACCCCACCGCGGCGGGGAGTCTACAATGAGCAGTTCTTC. This sequence encodes CASRLKTPPRRGVYNEQFF.

This clone was counted only a few times. This chain connects TRBV7-9 to TRBJ2-1, with 13 bases identical to TRBD2. CDR3 length: 16 amino acids. V lost 5 bases, J lost 8 bases, and 9 bases stayed unmatched. Germline CDR1 is SEHNR and CDR2 is FQNEAQ (reference sequence). The CDR3 bases are TGTGCCAGCAGCCCGATACTAGCGGGAGGGCGGGATGAGCAGTTCTTC. This gives the protein CASSPILAGGRDEQFF.

The genes are TRBV30 and TRBJ2-7; possibly TRBD1 or TRBD2 for D (5 bases each). This CDR3 has 11 residues. Germline V gene sequence: CDR1 GTSNPN, CDR2 SVGIG (reference sequence). The germline V and J ends were trimmed by 1 base and 6 bases, with 7 bases remaining between them. For the CDR3, the DNA is TGTGCCTGGAGTGCAGGGACCGAGCAGTACTTC. It codes for CAWSAGTEQYF.

V and J are TRBV20-1 and TRBJ1-1, with D hard to call. This CDR3 spans 11 amino acids. Trimming removed 8 bases from V and 1 base from J, with 8 bases in between. Germline V lookup: CDR1 DFQATT, CDR2 SNEGSKA (reference sequence). The CDR3 DNA follows: TGCAGTATCCCGGAGAACACTGAAGCTTTCTTT. Encoded protein: CSIPENTEAFF.

This chain connects TRBV11-2 to TRBJ2-1, with 7 nucleotides matching TRBD2. The V gene's germline CDR1 is SGHAT and CDR2 FQNNGV. After removal of 4 bases from V and 13 bases from J, the junction contained 16 bases not matched to a gene. The CDR3 spans 15 residues. CDR3 DNA: TGTGCCAGCAGCTCATTAGGTAGGCGGGAGCAATTACAGTTCTTC. As protein: CASSSLGRREQLQFF.

CDR3 DNA sequence: TGTGCCAGCAGCAATGGACAGGCAAAAGATACGCAGTATTTT. Encoded protein: CASSNGQAKDTQYF. V is TRBV28 and J is TRBJ2-3, with 7 bases that match TRBD1. The CDR3 extends over 14 amino acids. The trim removed 6 bases at V and 5 bases at J, leaving 8 bases unmatched. Germline V gene lookup returns CDR1 MDHEN and CDR2 SYDVKM.

This chain uses TRBV6-5 with TRBJ2-7; the D gene is possibly TRBD2 (5 bases). The CDR3 loop spans 14 amino acids. V gave up 7 bases and J gave up 3 bases, with 16 bases separating them. Germline-derived CDR1 and CDR2 are MNHEY and SVGAGI. CDR3 coding DNA: TGTGCCAGCACCGCGGCGCCAACTAGCTACGAGCAGTACTTC. Translation gives CASTAAPTSYEQYF.

J is TRBJ2-1 and V is TRBV11-2; 10 bases agree with TRBD1. V shed 4 bases and J 10 bases; nucleotides not matched to a gene: 4. Germline loops: CDR1 SGHAT, CDR2 FQNNGV. There are 13 residues in the CDR3. This CDR3 reads CASSSGQGQEQFF. CDR3 bases: TGTGCCAGCAGCTCGGGACAGGGGCAGGAGCAGTTCTTC.

A single count supports this clone. The V and J genes are TRBV19 and TRBJ2-3; TRBD1 aligns across 9 bases. This CDR3 region has 15 residues. Germline assignment: CDR1 LNHDA and CDR2 SQIVND (reference sequence). Germline trimming cut 5 bases from V and 5 bases from J; bases unmatched to any gene: 8. The CDR3 reads CASSDPGQGVDTQYF. For the CDR3, the DNA is TGTGCCAGTAGTGATCCGGGACAGGGTGTAGATACGCAGTATTTT. The full variable domain, in which reference TRBV19 and TRBJ2-3 provide the parts outside the CDR3, is DGGITQSPKYLFRKEGQNVTLSCEQNLNHDAMYWYRQDPGQGLRLIYYSQIVNDFQKGDIAEGYSVSREKKESFPLTVTSAQKNPTAFYLCASSDPGQGVDTQYFGPGTRLTVL.

The chain employs TRBV5-8 and TRBJ1-1; perhaps TRBD1 as D (5 bases). Trimming took 0 bases from V and 0 from J, leaving 12 bases between them. CDR3 size: 16 residues. Looked up from germline, CDR1 is SGHTS and CDR2 is YDEGEE. In DNA form, the CDR3 reads TGTGCCAGCAGCTTGGGGCAGGGAAGGATGAACACTGAAGCTTTCTTT. It encodes CASSLGQGRMNTEAFF.

The chain uses TRBV19 and TRBJ1-1, with a tentative D call TRBD1 (6 bases). CDR1 and CDR2 from the germline V gene are LNHDA and SQIVND (reference sequence). CDR3 length: 14 residues. Trimming removed 7 bases from V and 1 base from J, with 13 bases in between. DNA of the CDR3: TGTGCCAGTAACCCACAGGGAGGGAACACTGAAGCTTTCTTT. It codes for CASNPQGGNTEAFF.